This is a list of T cell receptor beta chains from one sample in a study of OX40 agonist ivuxolimab in advanced cancers. The repertoire was sequenced with immunoSEQ multiplex PCR; TCRdb's copy has only in-frame clones and lacks some. The data hold approximately 35,000 clones, with approximately 90% observed a single time. The sequencing here drew on CD4+ or CD8+ T cells sorted from blood, taken in a trial of the OX40 agonist ivuxolimab. These TCRs come from an adult with an advanced solid tumor such as melanoma, head and neck, liver or kidney cancer. The CDR3 runs from the conserved cysteine through the conserved F or W. D genes are given only for firm matches. Clone size is not always given. Where it is, it says once, few, many or a class for expanded clones.

clone size: -
V gene: TRBV5-1
D gene: TRBD1
J gene: TRBJ1-5
CDR3 DNA: TGCGCCAGCAGCTTGGAACAGGGGAGTCAGCCCCAGCATTTT
CDR3 protein: CASSLEQGSQPQHF

clone size: -
V gene: TRBV2
D gene: -
J gene: TRBJ1-4
CDR3 DNA: TGTGCCAGCAATGGGGAACAGGCTTCTAATGAAAAACTGTTTTTT
CDR3 protein: CASNGEQASNEKLFF

clone size: -
V gene: TRBV5-1
D gene: -
J gene: TRBJ2-7
CDR3 DNA: TGCGCCAGCAGCTCGGAGACTGTGTCCTACGAGCAGTACTTC
CDR3 protein: CASSSETVSYEQYF

clone size: -
V gene: TRBV5-1
D gene: -
J gene: TRBJ1-1
CDR3 DNA: TGCGCCAGCCGCAAAGGAACAAACACTGAAGCTTTCTTT
CDR3 protein: CASRKGTNTEAFF

clone size: once
V gene: TRBV11-3
D gene: -
J gene: TRBJ2-3
CDR3 DNA: TGTGCCAGCAGCCCAGGGGGACTTTACACAGATACGCAGTATTTT
CDR3 protein: CASSPGGLYTDTQYF

clone size: -
V gene: TRBV27
D gene: -
J gene: TRBJ2-7
CDR3 DNA: TGTGCCAGCAGTTTGAGCTCCTACGAGCAGTACTTC
CDR3 protein: CASSLSSYEQYF

clone size: once
V gene: TRBV28
D gene: -
J gene: TRBJ2-7
CDR3 DNA: TGTGCCAGCAGTTTCCGGGTGGGGGGATACGAGCAGTACTTC
CDR3 protein: CASSFRVGGYEQYF

clone size: -
V gene: TRBV6-5
D gene: -
J gene: TRBJ2-1
CDR3 DNA: TGTGCCAGCAGTATAGTCCAGGGCAATGAGCAGTTCTTC
CDR3 protein: CASSIVQGNEQFF

clone size: once
V gene: TRBV7-8
D gene: TRBD2
J gene: TRBJ2-3
CDR3 DNA: TGTGCCAGCAGCACCCCGGCGGCGGGGGAGCCAGATACGCAGTATTTT
CDR3 protein: CASSTPAAGEPDTQYF

clone size: -
V gene: TRBV4-1
D gene: -
J gene: TRBJ2-1
CDR3 DNA: TGCGCCAGCAGCCCCCGCGCCGATGAGCAGTTCTTC
CDR3 protein: CASSPRADEQFF

clone size: -
V gene: TRBV6-5
D gene: -
J gene: TRBJ2-5
CDR3 DNA: TGTGCCAGCAGTTCCCAAGCGGAAGAGACCCAGTACTTC
CDR3 protein: CASSSQAEETQYF

clone size: -
V gene: TRBV19
D gene: -
J gene: TRBJ2-7
CDR3 DNA: TGTGCCAGTAGTATAGAGGATAGTTCCTACGAGCAGTACTTC
CDR3 protein: CASSIEDSSYEQYF

clone size: -
V gene: TRBV19
D gene: -
J gene: TRBJ2-7
CDR3 DNA: TGTGCCAGTAGTGGTGGCAGGAACTACGAGCAGTACTTC
CDR3 protein: CASSGGRNYEQYF

clone size: -
V gene: TRBV5-4
D gene: -
J gene: TRBJ2-7
CDR3 DNA: TGTGCCAGCAGCTTGGAGTTCGGGACTCCCTCTCGAGGGGAGCAGTACTTC
CDR3 protein: CASSLEFGTPSRGEQYF

clone size: once
V gene: TRBV5-4
D gene: -
J gene: TRBJ1-1
CDR3 DNA: TGTGCCAGCAGCGACGTCAACACTGAAGCTTTCTTT
CDR3 protein: CASSDVNTEAFF

clone size: -
V gene: TRBV19
D gene: -
J gene: TRBJ1-5
CDR3 DNA: TGTGCCAGTAGTACGGGGATAGGGGATCAGCCCCAGCATTTT
CDR3 protein: CASSTGIGDQPQHF

clone size: -
V gene: TRBV9
D gene: -
J gene: TRBJ1-4
CDR3 DNA: TGTGCCAGCAGCGACCCCGGGTCTCATGAAAAACTGTTTTTT
CDR3 protein: CASSDPGSHEKLFF

clone size: -
V gene: TRBV5-1
D gene: -
J gene: TRBJ2-7
CDR3 DNA: TGCGCCAGCAGCTTGGCCCAGGCGGGGCTAAAAATGGAGCAGTACTTC
CDR3 protein: CASSLAQAGLKMEQYF

clone size: -
V gene: TRBV19
D gene: TRBD1
J gene: TRBJ2-7
CDR3 DNA: TGTGCCAGTAGTATCTCAGGGGGAGCCTACGAGCAGTACTTC
CDR3 protein: CASSISGGAYEQYF

clone size: -
V gene: TRBV7-9
D gene: TRBD1
J gene: TRBJ1-1
CDR3 DNA: TGTGCCAGCAGCCCAGGGGGGACACATGAAGCTTTCTTT
CDR3 protein: CASSPGGTHEAFF

clone size: -
V gene: TRBV13
D gene: -
J gene: TRBJ2-5
CDR3 DNA: TGTGCCAGCAGCCAACACCGCCAAGAGACCCAGTACTTC
CDR3 protein: CASSQHRQETQYF

clone size: -
V gene: TRBV7-9
D gene: -
J gene: TRBJ1-1
CDR3 DNA: TGTGCCAGCAGCTTAGGGAGCACGGGGGCTTTCTTT
CDR3 protein: CASSLGSTGAFF

clone size: -
V gene: TRBV29-1
D gene: -
J gene: TRBJ2-1
CDR3 DNA: TGCAGCGTTGGCCTGTTGCGGGTGGGCTCGTACAATGAGCAGTTCTTC
CDR3 protein: CSVGLLRVGSYNEQFF

clone size: -
V gene: TRBV11-1
D gene: TRBD1
J gene: TRBJ2-7
CDR3 DNA: TGTGCCAGCAGCCCTAGGGACAGGGAAGTTTACGAGCAGTACTTC
CDR3 protein: CASSPRDREVYEQYF

clone size: -
V gene: TRBV6-1
D gene: TRBD1
J gene: TRBJ2-2
CDR3 DNA: TGTGCCAGCAGTGCCTTTAGGCAGGGGGCCATCGGGGAGCTGTTTTTT
CDR3 protein: CASSAFRQGAIGELFF

clone size: -
V gene: TRBV11-2
D gene: -
J gene: TRBJ2-3
CDR3 DNA: TGTGCCAGCAGCTTAGTGGTAAGGCAGGACACAGATACGCAGTATTTT
CDR3 protein: CASSLVVRQDTDTQYF

clone size: few
V gene: TRBV5-5
D gene: -
J gene: TRBJ2-7
CDR3 DNA: TGTGCCAGCAGCGTTGGCTTCCACGAGCAGTACTTC
CDR3 protein: CASSVGFHEQYF

clone size: -
V gene: TRBV7-3
D gene: -
J gene: TRBJ2-3
CDR3 DNA: TGTGCCAGCAGCTCGGACGGGCGATACACAGATACGCAGTATTTT
CDR3 protein: CASSSDGRYTDTQYF

clone size: -
V gene: TRBV27
D gene: TRBD1
J gene: TRBJ1-5
CDR3 DNA: TGTGCCAGCAGTTATGGACAGGGCCGCAATCAGCCCCAGCATTTT
CDR3 protein: CASSYGQGRNQPQHF